These 18 T cell receptor beta chains were all obtained from the same sample, sequenced in a study of CD8+CD57+ T cells in acquired aplastic anemia (dated by TCRdb to the late 2010s). Flow cytometry had shown CD8+CD57+ cell expansion in the patients selected for sequencing. Sequencing relied on an Illumina HiSeq 2000. TCR beta VDJ combination and CDR3 sequence profiling used genomic DNA as the template. TCRdb trimmed public reads at Q25 via fastp, called clones via MiXCR and kept in-frame beta chains. Identical CDR3 protein sequences are pooled into one entry, listed with their most common genes and DNA. Present in this sample are roughly 500,000 distinct CDR3 sequences, about a third of which were seen just once. Clones ranked in the top ten supply around 0.82% of the sample. Specimen: sorted CD4+, CD8+, or CD8+CD57+ T cells (not recorded which) from PBMCs. All receptors come from a human donor with aplastic anemia.

The V and J genes are TRBV6-4 and TRBJ2-7, with no clear D. The CDR3 spans 11 residues. Between the trimmed V and J ends, which lost 6 bases and 7 bases, there was a span of 10 bases. Per the germline V gene, CDR1 is MRHNA and CDR2 is SNTAGT. Here the CDR3 DNA reads TGTGCCAGCAGAGAAGGACGTGAGCAGTACTTC. Protein product: CASREGREQYF.

This clonotype was detected a few times. The rearrangement uses TRBV14 and TRBJ2-7; 8 bases line up with TRBD2. The CDR3 has 18 residues. Per the germline V gene, CDR1 is SGHDN and CDR2 is FVKESK. With 1 base clipped from V and 1 base from J, the junction kept 12 bases outside the gene matches. This CDR3 is CASSQGVSSGRGSYEQYF. The CDR3 DNA follows: TGTGCCAGCAGCCAAGGGGTGTCGAGCGGGAGAGGATCCTACGAGCAGTACTTC.

This clonotype has just a few counts. This chain uses TRBV20-1 with TRBJ2-1; D is unresolved. The germline CDR1 and CDR2 sequences are DFQATT and SNEGSKA (reference sequence). The CDR3 totals 12 residues. Trimming removed 3 bases from V and 5 bases from J, with 8 bases in between. In DNA, the CDR3 is TGCAGTGCTAGTCGTCAGAACAATGAGCAGTTCTTC. Protein: CSASRQNNEQFF.

This clonotype was observed a handful of times. The chain combines TRBV2 with TRBJ2-5; tentatively, D is TRBD1 or TRBD2 (6 bases each). V was shortened by 1 base and J by 2 bases, with 17 bases between the two germline ends. This CDR3 has 17 amino acids. Germline-derived CDR1 and CDR2 are SNHLY and FYNNEI. The CDR3 here is CASSEGSWGAGQETQYF. The CDR3 DNA follows: TGTGCCAGCAGTGAAGGATCGTGGGGGGCGGGGCAAGAGACCCAGTACTTC.

J is TRBJ1-4 and V is TRBV7-2; D gene ambiguous. This CDR3 is 15 amino acids long. Germline V gene sequence: CDR1 SGHTA, CDR2 FQGNSA. The V end was cut by 8 bases, the J end by 1 base, with 14 bases between. CDR3 bases: TGTGCCAGCTCAAGGGCAGGCCAAACTAATGAAAAACTGTTTTTT. Translated, it gives CASSRAGQTNEKLFF.

Many counts were recorded for this clonotype. The rearrangement joins TRBV29-1 to TRBJ2-7; D is perhaps TRBD1 (5 bases). Germline CDR1 SQVTM, CDR2 ANQGSEA. This CDR3 has 12 residues. V lost 6 bases and J lost 2, with 11 bases in between. The CDR3 sequence is CSVAGQTYEQYF. The CDR3 DNA reads TGCAGCGTCGCCGGACAAACCTACGAGCAGTACTTC.

In this sample, this clonotype turned up many times. V usage is TRBV7-9 and J usage is TRBJ1-2; the D gene is possibly TRBD1 (6 bases). The CDR3 totals 13 residues. With 1 base removed from V and 6 bases from J, the gap between germline ends came to 9 bases. Germline V gene sequence: CDR1 SEHNR, CDR2 FQNEAQ (reference sequence). CDR3 coding DNA: TGTGCCAGCAGCTTAGTGGGGGGCGATGGCTACACCTTC. Translated, it gives CASSLVGGDGYTF.

This clonotype was counted only a few times. This rearrangement joins TRBV20-1 to TRBJ2-5, with 9 bases lining up with TRBD2. The V segment lost 4 bases and the J segment 1 base; nucleotides outside the gene matches: 7. This CDR3 comprises 15 residues. Germline V gene lookup returns CDR1 DFQATT and CDR2 SNEGSKA (reference sequence). DNA of the CDR3: TGCAGTGCTAAGTCTCTAGCGGGGAGCCAAGAGACCCAGTACTTC. This encodes CSAKSLAGSQETQYF.

The genes are TRBV25-1 and TRBJ1-4, with D possibly matching TRBD1 (6 bases). This CDR3 region has 15 residues. Germline V gene lookup returns CDR1 MGHDK and CDR2 SYGVNS. Trimming shortened V by 6 bases and J by 8 bases, and 19 bases separated the two germline ends. CDR3 amino acids: CASSVGRAQGEKLFF. Here the CDR3 DNA reads TGTGCCAGCAGCGTTGGGCGGGCCCAGGGGGAAAAACTGTTTTTT.

This chain joins TRBV6-1 and TRBJ1-2; a possible D gene is TRBD1 (6 bases). The germline V gene has CDR1 MNHNS and CDR2 SASEGT. The CDR3 contains 15 residues. V lost 7 bases and J lost 4, with 19 bases in between. CDR3 in amino acids: CASTQYSDSLYGYTF. The CDR3 DNA reads TGTGCCAGCACCCAATACTCGGACAGCCTCTATGGCTACACCTTC.

The chain carries TRBV6-5 and TRBJ1-2; TRBD1 agrees at 8 bases. The junction had 5 bases not matched to a gene; V was cut back by 3 bases and J by 5 bases. The germline gives CDR1 MNHEY, CDR2 SVGAGI. CDR3 size: 14 residues. The CDR3 spells CASSYYTGGYGYTF. The DNA of the CDR3 is TGTGCCAGCAGTTATTACACAGGGGGATATGGCTACACCTTC.

This rearrangement joins TRBV9 to TRBJ2-7; 9 bases agree with TRBD2. The length of the CDR3 is 17 residues. Germline loops: CDR1 SGDLS, CDR2 YYNGEE. V lost 0 bases and J lost 0; bases outside the gene matches: 7. This CDR3 is CASSVVPTSGFSYEQYF. The CDR3 DNA sequence: TGTGCCAGCAGCGTAGTCCCGACTAGCGGATTCTCCTACGAGCAGTACTTC.

J is TRBJ1-4 and V is TRBV5-1; D not certain. Germline loops: CDR1 SGHRS, CDR2 YFSETQ. The CDR3 has 15 residues. The ends were cut back, 0 bases at V and 8 bases at J, with 14 bases in the middle. DNA for the CDR3: TGCGCCAGCAGCTTGGGTACGACCGTGGAGGAAAAACTGTTTTTT. It codes for CASSLGTTVEEKLFF.

The chain is built from TRBV11-2 and TRBJ1-2, with unresolved D. This CDR3 region has 19 residues. Germline CDR1 and CDR2: SGHAT and FQNNGV. Trimming cost V 1 base and J 2 bases, with 23 bases left between them. Here the CDR3 reads CASSLGLSPEPPRNYGYTF. CDR3 nucleotides: TGTGCCAGCAGCTTAGGTCTCAGTCCCGAACCCCCAAGGAACTATGGCTACACCTTC.

This chain joins TRBV25-1 and TRBJ2-1; D remains ambiguous. The CDR3 has 15 amino acids. The germline V gene encodes CDR1 MGHDK and CDR2 SYGVNS. Trimming removed 5 bases at V and 0 bases at J, with 11 bases between. CDR3 in DNA: TGTGCCAGCAGTTTAATACGCAGCTCCTACAATGAGCAGTTCTTC. It is translated as CASSLIRSSYNEQFF.

This clonotype was seen repeatedly, ten times or more. The chain combines TRBV25-1 with TRBJ2-3; a weak D match, TRBD1 (5 bases). The V and J ends lost 7 bases and 6 bases respectively, with 5 bases between them. Germline V gene data show CDR1 as MGHDK and CDR2 as SYGVNS. This CDR3 is 10 amino acids long. Written as DNA, the CDR3 is TGTGCCAGCACAGGGGATACGCAGTATTTT. Amino acid sequence: CASTGDTQYF.

The chain uses TRBV2 and TRBJ2-7; D call uncertain. Germline CDR1 is SNHLY and CDR2 is FYNNEI. With 6 bases removed from V and 3 bases from J, the gap between germline ends came to 12 bases. CDR3 length equals 13 residues. The CDR3 here is CASRIRAFYEQYF. The CDR3 DNA sequence: TGTGCCAGCAGAATAAGGGCTTTCTACGAGCAGTACTTC. Full variable domain (remainder filled in from reference TRBV2 and TRBJ2-7): EPEVTQTPSHQVTQMGQEVILRCVPISNHLYFYWYRQILGQKVEFLVSFYNNEISEKSEIFDDQFSVERPDGSNFTLKIRSTKLEDSAMYFCASRIRAFYEQYFGPGTRLTVT.

This clonotype was counted only a few times. The chain employs TRBV4-1 and TRBJ2-6; TRBD2 matches at 12 bases. This CDR3 comprises 19 residues. Germline loops: CDR1 MGHRA, CDR2 YSYEKL. V gave up 1 base and J gave up 0 bases; unmatched junction bases: 4. The CDR3 spells CASSQVASGGASGANVLTF. CDR3 bases: TGCGCCAGCAGCCAAGTGGCTAGCGGGGGGGCCTCTGGGGCCAACGTCCTGACTTTC.